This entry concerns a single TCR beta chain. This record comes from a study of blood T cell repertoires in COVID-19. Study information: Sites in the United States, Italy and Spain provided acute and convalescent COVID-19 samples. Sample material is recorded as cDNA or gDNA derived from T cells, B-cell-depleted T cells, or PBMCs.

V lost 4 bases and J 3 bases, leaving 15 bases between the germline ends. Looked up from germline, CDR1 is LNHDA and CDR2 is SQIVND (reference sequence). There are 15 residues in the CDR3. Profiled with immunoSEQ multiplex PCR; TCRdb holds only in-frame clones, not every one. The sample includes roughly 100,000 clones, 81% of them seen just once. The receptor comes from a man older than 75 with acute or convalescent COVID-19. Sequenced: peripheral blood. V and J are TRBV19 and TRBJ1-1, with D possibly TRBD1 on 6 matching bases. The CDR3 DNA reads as TGTGCCAGTAGTACCGCGACAGGCGGTTACACTGAAGCTTTCTTT. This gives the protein CASSTATGGYTEAFF.